This T cell receptor (beta chain) was captured in a study of blood T cell repertoires in COVID-19. As originally analysed: Amplification from reference gene primers served as the basis for estimated nucleated cell counts. TCRdb's table, derived via immunoSEQ multiplex PCR, lists solely in-frame clones and lacks some. D and trimming come from the DNA, and the V and J calls and clone size come from that table. The sample yields about 150,000 clones, more than 80% seen once. Germline trimming cut 6 bases from V and 7 bases from J; bases unmatched to any gene: 13. The CDR3 is made up of 16 amino acids. Germline V lookup: CDR1 MDHEN, CDR2 SYDVKM. Seattle participants joined during active infection and were tracked over time.

The TCR originated in a man younger than 35 with COVID-19, enrolled during active disease. Sequenced material: peripheral blood. V usage is TRBV28 and J usage is TRBJ2-1; 9 bases align to TRBD1. Here the CDR3 reads CASSRPRQGVSNEQFF. The CDR3 coding sequence is TGTGCCAGCAGCCGTCCGCGACAGGGGGTTTCAAATGAGCAGTTCTTC. The full variable domain, in which reference TRBV28 and TRBJ2-1 provide the parts outside the CDR3, is DVKVTQSSRYLVKRTGEKVFLECVQDMDHENMFWYRQDPGLGLRLIYFSYDVKMKEKGDIPEGYSVSREKKERFSLILESASTNQTSMYLCASSRPRQGVSNEQFFGPGTRLTVL.